This is a list of T cell receptor beta chains from one sample in a study of shared clonotypes between healthy human individuals. Only in-frame clones appear in the TCRdb table, and some are missing; sequencing was by immunoSEQ multiplex PCR. The sample carries some 1,100,000 clones, roughly 74% recorded once. The sequenced material came from memory CD4+ T cells from PBMCs. These receptors all stem from a man younger than 35 in good health. Some clones in this sample may be carry-over from other donors' samples. CDR3s include the opening cysteine and the closing phenylalanine or tryptophan. The D gene is left open where the match is weak. For some rows the clone size is stated as once, few or many, or as a class when expanded; others skip it.

>TRBJ2-1|TRBV6-5|NA|15|TRBD1
CASSYDGTANNEQFF
TGTGCCAGCAGTTACGATGGGACAGCTAACAATGAGCAGTTCTTC
>TRBJ2-3|TRBV7-3|NA|16|NA
CASSLTPSISTDTQYF
TGTGCCAGCAGCTTAACGCCCTCAATAAGCACAGATACGCAGTATTTT
>TRBJ2-2|TRBV14|NA|13|NA
CASSHRNTGELFF
TGTGCCAGCAGCCATAGGAACACCGGGGAGCTGTTTTTT
>TRBJ2-3|TRBV10-3|NA|14|TRBD2
CAISSSGSTDTQYF
TGTGCCATCAGTTCTAGCGGGAGCACAGATACGCAGTATTTT
>TRBJ2-3|TRBV30|NA|13|NA
CAWSLTLADTQYF
TGTGCCTGGAGTCTGACATTGGCCGATACGCAGTATTTT
>TRBJ1-5|TRBV6-1|few|14|NA
CASRSSASNQPQHF
TGTGCCAGCAGGTCGAGTGCTAGCAATCAGCCCCAGCATTTT
>TRBJ1-1|TRBV5-1|few|13|NA
CASSSTANTEAFF
TGCGCCAGCAGCTCAACAGCGAACACTGAAGCTTTCTTT
>TRBJ2-5|TRBV7-2|NA|14|NA
CASSPWLGGETQYF
TGTGCCAGCAGCCCCTGGCTGGGGGGAGAGACCCAGTACTTC
>TRBJ1-1|TRBV4-2|NA|14|NA
CASSQEWLNTEAFF
TGTGCCAGCAGCCAAGAGTGGCTGAACACTGAAGCTTTCTTT
>TRBJ1-2|TRBV9|once|16|NA
CASSVSPTPGDHGYTF
TGTGCCAGCAGCGTATCCCCCACCCCAGGGGATCATGGCTACACCTTC
>TRBJ1-2|TRBV4-2|once|15|TRBD1
CASSQVGETGNGYTF
TGTGCCAGCAGCCAAGTTGGTGAGACAGGGAACGGCTACACCTTC
>TRBJ1-2|TRBV9|few|13|TRBD1
CASSDRGNYGYTF
TGTGCCAGCAGCGACAGGGGAAACTATGGCTACACCTTC
>TRBJ2-5|TRBV11-2|few|14|NA
CASSLSTGRETQYF
TGTGCCAGCAGCCTTTCGACAGGGAGGGAGACCCAGTACTTC
>TRBJ2-7|TRBV14|NA|16|TRBD1
CASSQEAYRGIYEQYF
TGTGCCAGCAGCCAAGAAGCGTACAGGGGTATCTACGAGCAGTACTTC
>TRBJ2-7|TRBV9|NA|15|NA
CASSVAGVFSYEQYF
TGTGCCAGCAGCGTAGCGGGGGTTTTCTCCTACGAGCAGTACTTC
>TRBJ2-1|TRBV15|NA|19|TRBD2
CATSGAMRPGLGYYNEQFF
TGTGCCACCAGCGGAGCTATGAGACCGGGACTAGGATACTACAATGAGCAGTTCTTC
>TRBJ2-3|TRBV20-1|NA|11|NA
CSVRHGDTQYF
TGCAGTGTGCGCCACGGGGATACGCAGTATTTT
>TRBJ2-5|TRBV20-1|many|11|NA
CSALIQETQYF
TGCAGTGCTTTAATACAAGAGACCCAGTACTTC
>TRBJ2-7|TRBV7-3|once|13|NA
CASSPQVGYEQYF
TGTGCCAGCAGCCCCCAGGTGGGTTACGAGCAGTACTTC
>TRBJ2-1|TRBV2|NA|15|TRBD2
CASDLGLAARNEQFF
TGTGCCAGCGATCTGGGACTAGCGGCCCGGAATGAGCAGTTCTTC
>TRBJ2-3|TRBV7-2|NA|17|TRBD1
CASRRTGGKGGTDTQYF
TGTGCCAGCAGACGGACAGGGGGCAAGGGTGGCACAGATACGCAGTATTTT
>TRBJ2-2|TRBV7-2|NA|16|NA
CASSLMGVENTGELFF
TGTGCCAGCAGCTTAATGGGGGTAGAGAACACCGGGGAGCTGTTTTTT
>TRBJ2-3|TRBV7-9|NA|15|TRBD2
CASSFREGGTDTQYF
TGTGCCAGCAGCTTCCGGGAGGGGGGCACAGATACGCAGTATTTT
>TRBJ2-5|TRBV11-2|NA|15|TRBD2
CASRLGSGHQETQYF
TGTGCCAGCAGACTTGGTAGCGGGCACCAAGAGACCCAGTACTTC
>TRBJ1-1|TRBV10-3|NA|11|NA
CAIRANTEAFF
TGTGCCATCAGGGCAAACACTGAAGCTTTCTTT
>TRBJ2-7|TRBV5-1|few|15|TRBD2
CASSWASGSHYEQYF
TGCGCCAGCAGTTGGGCTAGCGGGTCCCACTACGAGCAGTACTTC
>TRBJ2-3|TRBV5-4|NA|16|TRBD1
CASSPGQGRVSDTQYF
TGTGCCAGCAGTCCCGGACAGGGGCGGGTCTCAGATACGCAGTATTTT
>TRBJ1-2|TRBV4-3|NA|13|NA
CASSPAGGYGYTF
TGCGCCAGCAGCCCGGCAGGAGGCTATGGCTACACCTTC
>TRBJ1-1|TRBV10-3|NA|12|NA
CAIKQGNTEAFF
TGTGCCATCAAACAGGGAAACACTGAAGCTTTCTTT
>TRBJ1-5|TRBV4-3|NA|17|NA
CASSQEYSGRGDQPQHF
TGCGCCAGCAGCCAAGAGTACTCAGGGCGAGGGGATCAGCCCCAGCATTTT
>TRBJ1-1|TRBV9|NA|14|NA
CASSVDHSTRGPFF
TGTGCCAGCAGCGTAGACCACTCTACACGGGGGCCTTTCTTT